This is a list of T cell receptor beta chains from one sample in a study of blood T cell repertoires in COVID-19. Only in-frame clones appear in the TCRdb table, and some are missing; sequencing was by immunoSEQ multiplex PCR. This sample has 150,000 to 170,000 clones, with roughly 80% found just once. Sequencing was done on a sample of PBMCs or T cells enriched from blood (not recorded which). The source is a man aged 50 to 59 who had recovered from COVID-19. Both conserved end residues are trimmed from each CDR3.

CDR3 length: 11; J gene: TRBJ2-3; V gene: TRBV3-1/TRBV3-2; CDR3 protein: ASSQDLRGTQY
CDR3 length: 13; J gene: TRBJ1-1; V gene: TRBV5-1; CDR3 protein: ASSLGRAGGTEAF
CDR3 length: 13; J gene: TRBJ2-7; V gene: TRBV29-1; CDR3 protein: SVEDLVTGSYEQY
CDR3 length: 13; J gene: TRBJ2-7; V gene: TRBV11-3; CDR3 protein: ASSLGLAGPYEQY
CDR3 length: 15; J gene: TRBJ1-4; V gene: TRBV5-1; CDR3 protein: ASSYDREGATNEKLF
CDR3 length: 14; J gene: TRBJ2-7; V gene: TRBV4-3; CDR3 protein: ASSPHGGDRVYEQY
CDR3 length: 12; J gene: TRBJ1-4; V gene: TRBV30; CDR3 protein: AWRRRGKDEKLF
CDR3 length: 15; J gene: TRBJ1-5; V gene: TRBV5-6; CDR3 protein: ASSLGTGSYSNQPQH
CDR3 length: 12; J gene: TRBJ1-4; V gene: TRBV5-4; CDR3 protein: ASSLEGGDEKLF
CDR3 length: 12; J gene: TRBJ1-2; V gene: TRBV5-1; CDR3 protein: ASSEGAMSRGYT
CDR3 length: 15; J gene: TRBJ2-5; V gene: TRBV11-3; CDR3 protein: ASSLESGLAVRGTQY
CDR3 length: 12; J gene: TRBJ1-5; V gene: TRBV10-2; CDR3 protein: ASRGQGGSQPQH
CDR3 length: 12; J gene: TRBJ2-7; V gene: TRBV10-3; CDR3 protein: AIRDRGDSYEQY
CDR3 length: 12; J gene: TRBJ1-2; V gene: TRBV5-5; CDR3 protein: ASSLEGEGYGYT
CDR3 length: 12; J gene: TRBJ1-6; V gene: TRBV2; CDR3 protein: ASSDVGDNSPLH
CDR3 length: 14; J gene: TRBJ2-6; V gene: TRBV4-1; CDR3 protein: ASSQDGQSGANVLT
CDR3 length: 13; J gene: TRBJ2-5; V gene: TRBV4-2; CDR3 protein: ASSQEVLARETQY
CDR3 length: 14; J gene: TRBJ2-3; V gene: TRBV19; CDR3 protein: ASRPGGRGSTDTQY
CDR3 length: 14; J gene: TRBJ2-5; V gene: TRBV9; CDR3 protein: ASSVAGGGLGETQY
CDR3 length: 11; J gene: TRBJ1-2; V gene: TRBV7-2; CDR3 protein: ASSPGTVYGYT
CDR3 length: 13; J gene: TRBJ1-1; V gene: TRBV7-2; CDR3 protein: ASERTGVLDTEAF
CDR3 length: 13; J gene: TRBJ1-1; V gene: TRBV24-1; CDR3 protein: ATRTWTGWNTEAF
CDR3 length: 13; J gene: TRBJ1-2; V gene: TRBV4-1; CDR3 protein: ASSQDQDEAYGYT
CDR3 length: 13; J gene: TRBJ2-3; V gene: TRBV9; CDR3 protein: ASSDSPGITDTQY
CDR3 length: 12; J gene: TRBJ2-1; V gene: TRBV9; CDR3 protein: ASSVASPRDEQF
CDR3 length: 8; J gene: TRBJ1-1; V gene: TRBV19; CDR3 protein: ASSSSEAF
CDR3 length: 12; J gene: TRBJ1-5; V gene: TRBV7-2; CDR3 protein: ASSLGQGAQPQH
CDR3 length: 13; J gene: TRBJ1-5; V gene: TRBV19; CDR3 protein: ASTLAPTGNQPQH
CDR3 length: 12; J gene: TRBJ2-2; V gene: TRBV3-1/TRBV3-2; CDR3 protein: ASTPRRDTGELF
CDR3 length: 13; J gene: TRBJ2-7; V gene: TRBV4-3; CDR3 protein: ASSPSSGGGYEQY
CDR3 length: 13; J gene: TRBJ2-5; V gene: TRBV9; CDR3 protein: ASSHGLAHQETQY
CDR3 length: 13; J gene: TRBJ2-1; V gene: TRBV5-1; CDR3 protein: ASKLGQGSYNEQF
CDR3 length: 13; J gene: TRBJ1-2; V gene: TRBV7-9; CDR3 protein: ASSLSGQGSLRAT
CDR3 length: 11; J gene: TRBJ2-7; V gene: TRBV19; CDR3 protein: ASSREIIYEQY
CDR3 length: 18; J gene: TRBJ1-6; V gene: TRBV21-1; CDR3 protein: ASSKAVGRHLSSYNSPLH
CDR3 length: 11; J gene: TRBJ2-2; V gene: TRBV6-5; CDR3 protein: ASRSDKAGELF
CDR3 length: 13; J gene: TRBJ2-1; V gene: TRBV11-2; CDR3 protein: ASSLDPGSYNEQF
CDR3 length: 15; J gene: TRBJ1-2; V gene: TRBV2; CDR3 protein: ASSEAYRAAGNYGYT
CDR3 length: 15; J gene: TRBJ1-4; V gene: TRBV3-1/TRBV3-2; CDR3 protein: ASSQGLAGGINEKLF
CDR3 length: 14; J gene: TRBJ1-4; V gene: TRBV19; CDR3 protein: ASSIATTGINEKLF
CDR3 length: 11; J gene: TRBJ1-1; V gene: TRBV11-3; CDR3 protein: ASSPGENTEAF
CDR3 length: 14; J gene: TRBJ2-2; V gene: TRBV10-3; CDR3 protein: AISESLRQNTGELF
CDR3 length: 11; J gene: TRBJ1-5; V gene: TRBV12-3/TRBV12-4; CDR3 protein: ASSLSRDQPQH
CDR3 length: 13; J gene: TRBJ1-1; V gene: TRBV6-5; CDR3 protein: ASSFPGTGITEAF
CDR3 length: 12; J gene: TRBJ2-7; V gene: TRBV5-6; CDR3 protein: ASSIRRQSYEQY
CDR3 length: 13; J gene: TRBJ1-2; V gene: TRBV9; CDR3 protein: ASSVEGQGGYGYT
CDR3 length: 14; J gene: TRBJ1-4; V gene: TRBV5-1; CDR3 protein: ASSLRGTAFNEKLF
CDR3 length: 12; J gene: TRBJ2-7; V gene: TRBV5-6; CDR3 protein: ASSFYRASYEQY
CDR3 length: 12; J gene: TRBJ1-2; V gene: TRBV16; CDR3 protein: ASSRGQVNYGYT
CDR3 length: 14; J gene: TRBJ1-3; V gene: TRBV7-8; CDR3 protein: ASSLGGQISGNTIY
CDR3 length: 12; J gene: TRBJ1-5; V gene: TRBV6-5; CDR3 protein: ASSGRGSNQPQH
CDR3 length: 11; J gene: TRBJ1-1; V gene: TRBV5-8; CDR3 protein: ASSLTSNTEAF
CDR3 length: 13; J gene: TRBJ1-5; V gene: TRBV28; CDR3 protein: ASSLFGGGNQPQH
CDR3 length: 9; J gene: TRBJ1-4; V gene: TRBV29-1; CDR3 protein: SVVGNEKLF
CDR3 length: 11; J gene: TRBJ1-2; V gene: TRBV6-1; CDR3 protein: ASSDGGNYGYT